What follows is one T cell receptor (beta chain) and its context. The data are from a study of blood T cell repertoires in COVID-19. Whole-study context: The United States, Italy and Spain provided the acute and convalescent COVID-19 samples. In each case, the material was cDNA or gDNA derived from T cells, B-cell-depleted T cells, or PBMCs.

Original analysis: Nucleated cell counts were estimated from reference gene primer amplification. The data were produced by immunoSEQ multiplex PCR, yet TCRdb's version contains in-frame clones alone and is incomplete. V and J calls plus clone size are reproduced from that table; the DNA served to infer D and trimming. The sample yields 17,000 or so clones, roughly 78% seen once. V was shortened by 5 bases and J by 5 bases, with 18 bases between the two germline ends. From germline, CDR1 is MDHEN and CDR2 SYDVKM. The CDR3 sequence is 15 residues long. The sample consisted of peripheral blood. The chain uses TRBV28 and TRBJ1-1; weak D call: TRBD1 (5 bases). This clonotype originated in a man aged 55 to 70 with active or convalescent COVID-19. For the CDR3, the DNA is TGTGCCAGCAGTCCAAACACAGGTGGTGTGACTGAAGCTTTCTTT. Amino acid sequence: CASSPNTGGVTEAFF.